One T cell receptor beta chain is described in this entry. Its antigen is unidentified. Per the germline V gene, CDR1 is LNHDA and CDR2 is SQIVND (reference sequence). V lost 5 bases and J lost 3, with 11 bases in between. This CDR3 is 13 amino acids long. These data originate in a study of molecular identifiers for immune sequencing clone quantification. Study-level results: Underestimated sizes of highly expanded clones could result from identical TCR molecules that share a barcode.

Bulk TCR libraries used previously described methods and listed TCR primers. MiXCR, applied by TCRdb to the PCR reads, yields one record per CDR3 protein. The sample carries under 800,000 distinct CDR3 sequences, around 25% recorded once. In the sort, naive CD8 T cells were defined as CD8+CD4-CCR7+CD45RA+. The TCR sequence derives from a human donor in good health. Some libraries in this study had Jurkat cell RNA spiked in. Sequencing input: naive CD8+ T cells from blood, with Jurkat cell RNA spiked in. The sample's subset: FACS-sorted CD8+CD4-CCR7+CD45RA+ naive T cells. The V call is TRBV19, the J call TRBJ2-7, with D perhaps TRBD1 (6 bases). CDR3 loop: CASSAGANYEQYF. CDR3 sequence (DNA): TGTGCCAGTAGTGCAGGGGCAAACTACGAGCAGTACTTC.